This TCR beta chain is drawn from a study of T cells in Graves' hyperthyroidism and ophthalmopathy. About the research overall: Peripheral blood draws took place at initial diagnosis, ahead of any treatment. Overall study results and limits: The blood repertoire included most of the expanded thyroid clonotypes above 0.001.

Patients were excluded because of uncontrolled infection, other autoimmune disease, pregnancy or lactation. This sample holds PBMCs from approximately 10 ml fresh peripheral blood. RNA transcripts gave rise to amplified TCR beta CDR3 regions. The TCR CDR3 was amplified in a first-round RT-PCR using the HTBI primer set. TCRdb re-called the multiplex PCR reads with MiXCR, one entry per CDR3 protein. The sample shows hundreds of thousands of distinct CDR3 sequences, roughly a quarter of them seen only once. This CDR3 has 12 residues. CDR1 is SQVTM and CDR2 is ANQGSEA in the germline V gene. This clonotype was observed at least ten times. Its antigen remains unknown.

Source material: blood. The J gene is TRBJ1-2, the V gene TRBV29-1; TRBD1 matches 8 bases. This sequence originates from a woman in her twenties or thirties with Graves' ophthalmopathy. The CDR3 here is CGHSDRVYGYTF. CDR3 DNA sequence: TGCGGCCATTCGGACAGGGTTTATGGCTACACCTTC.